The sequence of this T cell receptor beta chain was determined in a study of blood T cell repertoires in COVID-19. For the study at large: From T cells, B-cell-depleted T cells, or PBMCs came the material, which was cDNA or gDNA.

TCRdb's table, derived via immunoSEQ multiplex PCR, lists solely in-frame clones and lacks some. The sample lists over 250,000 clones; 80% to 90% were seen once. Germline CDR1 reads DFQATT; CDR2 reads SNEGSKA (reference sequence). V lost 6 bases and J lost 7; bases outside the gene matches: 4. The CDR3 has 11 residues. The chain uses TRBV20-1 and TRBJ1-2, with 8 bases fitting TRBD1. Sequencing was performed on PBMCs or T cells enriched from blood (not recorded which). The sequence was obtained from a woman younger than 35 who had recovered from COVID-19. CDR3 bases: TGCAGTGCACAGGACAGGGCTGGCTACACCTTC. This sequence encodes CSAQDRAGYTF.